This T cell receptor beta chain was documented in a study of cytomegalovirus exposure and HLA in healthy donors (TCRdb year 2017). For the study in its entirety: An earlier analysis of some 500 of the donors reported 250 to 350 Gb of sequence data and 100 million to 130 million unique TCR beta sequences from 150 million to 200 million T cells. An earlier analysis of 450 to 750 of the donors used high-throughput TCR beta sequencing to judge whether each TCR beta V gene segment behaved as functional or pseudogenic. The T cell repertoires of 666 subjects were profiled by immunosequencing and related to cytomegalovirus serostatus. In addition to the first cohort of 650 to 750 subjects, a separate validation cohort of approximately 130 different subjects was used. Both class I and class II loci were covered by HLA typing, at four-digit resolution. In a later analysis, previously published TCR beta repertoires from some 640 donors were re-analyzed and high-resolution HLA genotyping was added so that TCR occurrence patterns could be studied. The later analysis used no new phenotypic data to find candidate immune exposures, relying instead on TCR beta sequences and their occurrence across donors. Roughly 300 gigabases of sequencing data and 75 million to 85 million unique TCR sequences made up an early release that covered several hundred HLA-typed donors. All discovery cohort repertoires had been generated on a single sequencing platform. The study aimed to test whether cataloging public T cell receptors could reveal signatures of past pathogen exposure. The genetic ancestry cluster associated with self-reported Caucasian donors included about 84% of the roughly 400 genotyped donors. On average, over 200,000 unique TCR beta nucleotide sequences were sequenced per donor among 398 genotyped donors of the cohort, with roughly 18% of those sequences being non-productive. Because of strong linkage in the cohort, four to six DR-DQ haplotypes were treated as single units for association and clustering. Typing coverage differed by locus: A, B, C, DRB1 and DQB1 were typed in roughly 620-640 donors, DQA1 in 522, DPA1 in around 610, and DPB1 in approximately 450. In a later genetic analysis, genome-wide SNP genotypes for about 65% of the roughly 670 donors were used, and that subset was treated as a discovery cohort. High-throughput TCR immunosequencing, statistical association of individual TCRs with disease status, and machine learning were combined to predict cytomegalovirus infection status. Donor age, sex, ethnicity and CMV serostatus were compiled alongside the repertoire data. The paper's findings and limits, for the study overall: Because counts were too low, roughly 17 rarely observed V segments, including chromosome 9 orphons, were left out of the earlier analysis of 500 to 750 of the donors. Because the 87-base-pair reads could not distinguish some IMGT-functional V segments, including TRBV6-2 and TRBV6-3, those segments were excluded. Presence/absence analyses assumed roughly uniform sequencing depth across donors, an assumption that may not hold. The cohort was sequenced for TCR beta chains only, and without alpha or paired-chain data the features that could be detected were limited. In both the original and validation cohorts, the classifier was reported to diagnose cytomegalovirus status with high specificity and sensitivity. It was suggested by the authors that the approach could potentially be generalized to other disease states and immunological phenotypes. A further reported finding was that TCR beta sequences accurately predicted the HLA-A and HLA-B alleles for most subjects in the first cohort. Specific HLA alleles were associated with roughly 17,000 TCR beta sequences at a false discovery rate of 0.05 in a later analysis. According to a later genetic analysis, donors in an Asian-associated ancestry cluster had fewer N-insertions in productive TCRs than the roughly 670-donor mean. Because some donors lacked HLA typing at each locus, the association tests relied only on the typed subset. Three of the identified cytomegalovirus-associated TCR beta chains were confirmed in vitro to be specific for cytomegalovirus antigens. Broadly in line with IMGT annotations, most TCR beta V segments showed up in productive rearrangements about 87% or about 30% of the time in an earlier analysis of some 590 of the donors. While some public TCRs were present in many individuals, most TCR sequences turned up only very rarely across donors. A later analysis found that TCR association rates varied across HLA loci, with DRB1 alleles showing the most associated TCRs and HLA-C alleles the fewest. An association between a missense DCLRE1C variant and V-gene and J-gene trimming of TCR beta chains was found in a later genetic analysis and replicated in an independent cohort. According to a later analysis, most CMV-associated TCR beta chains appeared to be HLA-restricted, and the HLA associations seemed to be driven largely by CMV exposure. A cluster of highly shared sequence variants was judged likely to represent a technical artifact of the sequencing pipeline. According to a later analysis, parvovirus B19, influenza, CMV and Epstein-Barr virus appeared linked to several top co-occurrence clusters. Linkage disequilibrium might explain the correlated functional status among segregating V segments, but an unknown experimental factor could not be ruled out. When HLA alleles, especially DR and DQ, strongly co-occurred, attributing TCR associations to individual alleles was difficult. In the study, 150 to 200 TCR beta chains were listed as associated with cytomegalovirus. Compared with equally common non-associated chains, HLA-associated TCR beta chains in a later analysis were more clonally expanded and had lower generation probabilities. For the cohort, immune exposure information was limited to CMV serostatus.

The CDR3 starts with the cysteine, ends with the phenylalanine, and has 15 residues. Kept here is only the CDR3 DNA, which spans 45 bases and is read in frame from base 1. Via the germline V gene, CDR1 is SGDLS and CDR2 YYNGEE. V and J are truncated by 0 bases and 4 bases respectively, leaving an intervening sequence of 11 bases. The cohort consisted of 650 to 850 healthy bone marrow donors. All cohort members were sampled while nominally healthy, although unrecorded immune exposures were likely present. The donor tested CMV seropositive, placing the donor among the 289 seropositive members of the cohort. Every donor gave a peripheral blood sample, and the peripheral blood mononuclear cells from that sample were used for TCR beta sequencing. Genomic DNA was extracted from the blood cell samples with the Qiagen DNeasy Blood Extraction Kit. The library was generated by the immunoSEQ multiplex PCR assay. For the multiplex PCR, a mixture combining 60 forward primers for TCR Vbeta segments and 13 reverse primers for TCR Jbeta segments was used. A multiplex PCR assay on genomic DNA amplified the CDR3 region of rearranged TCR beta genes. Amplified TCR beta libraries were sequenced as 87-base-pair reads on the Illumina HiSeq System. On the authors' methods: A later analysis tallied 80 million to 95 million unique TCR beta chains across the 600 to 700 repertoires, and about 10 million of those chains were shared by two or more donors. Raw reads were error-corrected and collapsed into unique sequences with a nearest-neighbor algorithm that merged closely related sequences to remove PCR and sequencing errors. Alignment of CDR3 sequences to IMGT reference sequences was used to assign V, D and J gene segments. For a sequence to be retained, a match of at least six nucleotides to both a V gene segment and a J gene segment was required. Rearrangements were classified as productive when the CDR3 lacked stop codons and remained in frame with V and J, and all other rearrangements were classified as non-productive. Following IMGT convention, CDR3 was defined as the stretch from the second conserved V-encoded cysteine up to the conserved J-encoded phenylalanine. In an earlier analysis of around 570 of the donors, sequences lacking an unambiguous match to a single V gene segment were excluded. In an earlier analysis of 587 of the donors, a V segment was called functional when productive rearrangements were above 56.7%, and segregating when the standard deviation between donors exceeded 5%. To diagnose cytomegalovirus status from the catalog of TCR beta chain sequences, a statistical classification framework was built. In a later analysis, TCR nucleotide sequences were compared against IMGT/GENE-DB human TR gene sequences so that V and J genes could be assigned. Using the TCRdist pipeline, a later analysis assigned CDR3 sequences along with most-parsimonious VDJ recombination scenarios. In a later analysis, every TCR beta chain was defined by the combination of its CDR3 amino acid sequence and its V-gene family, and reads without a unique V-gene family were dropped. As a way to deal with suspected cross-contamination and a sequencing artifact, a later analysis dropped under 600 nucleotide sequences that were highly shared and had low generation probability. In a later analysis, a clonal expansion index for each public chain was calculated from normalized within-repertoire ranks of inferred template counts. In a later analysis, generation probabilities were computed with a VDJ recombination model fitted to out-of-frame rearrangements, and the resulting probabilities were checked against IGoR. A later analysis scored TCR-TCR, TCR-HLA and TCR-CMV co-occurrence with hypergeometric tests, applying a repertoire-size bias correction to TCR pairs. In a later analysis, false discovery rates were estimated by permuting HLA or CMV assignments 20 times. A later analysis grouped co-occurring TCRs with DBSCAN, adding TCRdist sequence similarity when clustering within HLA-allele-positive subsets. For co-occurrence clustering, repertoires with fewer than 30,000 or more than 120,000 public chains were excluded, along with several repertoires with anomalous nucleotide sharing. TCRdb stores this immuneACCESS table with in-frame sequences only. Part of the clones is absent; in the studies checked, under half of the shortfall reflects unresolved V genes, and no reason is known for the rest. The DNA was the basis for D and trimming; V, J and clone size are from that table. The sample table shows tens of thousands of clones, and around four fifths are seen once. More than 5% of the sample comes from the top ten.

Concerning this clone itself: Its antigen is unknown. Base qualities were left out, and no much larger clone turns up one base away. Other DNA sequences within the sample encode an identical CDR3.

The chain is made from TRBV9 and TRBJ2-1; possibly the D gene is TRBD2, per 7 matching bases. This TCR came from a male donor in good health and CMV-seropositive. Sequenced sample: PBMCs. The sequenced DNA: TGTGCCAGCAGCGTAGCGGCGGGGGCTTACAATGAGCAGTTCTTC. Its translation is CASSVAAGAYNEQFF.